These 28 T cell receptor beta chains were all obtained from the same sample, sequenced in a study of T cells in narcolepsy. The table came from immunoSEQ multiplex PCR; TCRdb's copy has only in-frame clones and leaves some out. This table has some 34,000 clones, roughly 90% appearing once. The sequenced sample was CD45RA- memory CD4+ T cells from PBMCs. These receptors originate from a human donor with narcolepsy.

The chain couples TRBV7-2 to TRBJ2-5, with D unclear. The germline gives CDR1 SGHTA, CDR2 FQGNSA. The CDR3 extends over 15 amino acids. The V gene lost 1 base and the J gene lost 1 base, with 10 bases spanning the gap. The CDR3 DNA reads TGTGCCAGCAGCTTAGGGTCGTTAGGCCAAGAGACCCAGTACTTC. Its protein is CASSLGSLGQETQYF.

This chain joins TRBV9 and TRBJ1-3; D is unclear. This CDR3 region has 15 residues. The germline V and J ends were trimmed by 3 bases and 4 bases, with 14 bases remaining between them. Germline V lookup: CDR1 SGDLS, CDR2 YYNGEE. CDR3 amino acids: CASSALQSTGNTIYF. The CDR3 DNA reads as TGTGCCAGCAGCGCCTTACAGTCTACCGGAAACACCATATATTTT.

The chain uses TRBV5-6 and TRBJ2-7; perhaps TRBD2 as D (5 bases). V was trimmed by 4 bases and J by 4 bases, leaving 15 bases between them. The CDR3 has 14 amino acids. Germline CDR1 reads SGHDT; CDR2 reads YYEEEE. CDR3 sequence reads: CASSPRDSSYEQYF. The CDR3 region has the DNA TGTGCCAGCAGCCCCCGGGATTCCTCATACGAGCAGTACTTC.

The chain is built from TRBV23-1 and TRBJ2-1, with 13 bases that match TRBD2. TRBV23-1 is given ORF status, its function remaining uncertain. This CDR3 is 14 amino acids long. Losses at the gene ends were 6 bases for V and 8 bases for J; bases not matched to a gene: 4. The CDR3 region is CASRGTSGTHEQFF. The CDR3 nucleotides read TGCGCCAGCAGAGGGACTAGCGGGACCCATGAGCAGTTCTTC.

This chain links TRBV28 with TRBJ1-4; no clear D gene. The germline gives CDR1 MDHEN, CDR2 SYDVKM. Trimming cost V 1 base and J 12 bases, with 15 bases left between them. The CDR3 contains 14 residues. CDR3 in amino acids: CASSLLRERFQLFF. The CDR3 nucleotides are TGTGCCAGCAGTTTATTAAGGGAGCGATTTCAACTGTTTTTT.

The chain employs TRBV5-4 and TRBJ1-3; no reliable D call. V lost 0 bases and J lost 2, with 6 bases in between. The V gene's germline CDR1 is SGHNT and CDR2 YYREEE (reference sequence). This CDR3 region has 14 residues. The chain's CDR3 is CASSLAGTGNTIYF. CDR3 sequence (DNA): TGTGCCAGCAGCTTGGCGGGGACTGGAAACACCATATATTTT. The full variable domain, rest sourced from reference TRBV5-4 and TRBJ1-3, is ETGVTQSPTHLIKTRGQQVTLRCSSQSGHNTVSWYQQALGQGPQFIFQYYREEENGRGNFPPRFSGLQFPNYSSELNVNALELDDSALYLCASSLAGTGNTIYFGEGSWLTVV.

The chain links TRBV27 to TRBJ1-2; D not resolved. CDR3 size: 11 residues. Germline CDR1 and CDR2: MNHEY and SMNVEV (reference sequence). Trimming shortened V by 8 bases and J by 5 bases, and 9 bases separated the two germline ends. CDR3 nucleotides: TGTGCCAGCGGAGAAATTTATGGCTACACCTTC. It encodes CASGEIYGYTF.

This chain joins TRBV5-4 and TRBJ1-2, with D possibly matching TRBD1 (5 bases). The CDR3 covers 14 residues. Per the germline V gene, CDR1 is SGHNT and CDR2 is YYREEE (reference sequence). The germline V and J ends were trimmed by 0 bases and 8 bases, with 14 bases remaining between them. Here the CDR3 DNA reads TGTGCCAGCAGCTTGGCTGTGGTAAGGGACGGCTACACCTTC. Amino acids: CASSLAVVRDGYTF.

This sequence joins TRBV20-1 and TRBJ1-4; tentative D call: TRBD1 (5 bases). The V gene's germline CDR1 is DFQATT and CDR2 SNEGSKA (reference sequence). The V and J ends lost 7 bases and 8 bases respectively, with 11 bases between them. The CDR3 covers 11 residues. The chain's CDR3 is CSVERTEKLFF. CDR3 DNA sequence: TGCAGTGTCGAGAGGACAGAAAAACTGTTTTTT.

The chain has TRBV9 and TRBJ1-2, with D maybe TRBD1 (6 bases). Germline CDR1 SGDLS, CDR2 YYNGEE. V was pared by 0 bases and J by 7 bases, with 10 bases between. This CDR3 is 13 amino acids long. The CDR3 sequence is CASSVGGTSGYTF. The CDR3 nucleotides are TGTGCCAGCAGCGTAGGGGGGACATCTGGCTACACCTTC.

V and J are TRBV5-5 and TRBJ1-5; tentatively, D is TRBD1 (5 bases). The CDR3 is 13 amino acids. Trimming pared 4 bases from V and 4 bases from J, leaving 9 bases between. CDR1 and CDR2 (germline): SGHKS, YYEKEE (reference sequence). For the CDR3, the DNA is TGTGCCAGCAGCCAGGGCGTTAATCAGCCCCAGCATTTT. This encodes CASSQGVNQPQHF.

This chain links TRBV7-8 with TRBJ2-5; 12 bases line up with TRBD2. V dropped 1 base and J dropped 11; count of bases not matched to a gene: 17. This CDR3 contains 18 residues. Germline values: CDR1 SGHVS, CDR2 FQNEAQ. The CDR3 DNA sequence: TGTGCCAGCAGCTTAGGGACTACTAGCGGGGGGCGTAGAGGGGAGCAGTACTTC. It is translated as CASSLGTTSGGRRGEQYF.

The CDR3 DNA follows: TGTGCCAGCAACGGGGAGCGGGGGGGGCCCCAGCATTTT. Protein: CASNGERGGPQHF. J is TRBJ1-5 and V is TRBV6-1; weak D call: TRBD1 (5 bases). The CDR3 is made up of 13 amino acids. Trimming shortened V by 7 bases and J by 9 bases, and 16 bases separated the two germline ends. The V gene's germline CDR1 is MNHNS and CDR2 SASEGT.

The chain is built from TRBV6-1 and TRBJ2-7, with TRBD2 as a possible D gene (5 bases). V lost 7 bases and J 0 bases, leaving 13 bases between the germline ends. This CDR3 spans 14 amino acids. Germline CDR1 reads MNHNS; CDR2 reads SASEGT. The DNA for the CDR3 is TGTGCCAGCAAACTAGGTCTGAGCTCCTACGAGCAGTACTTC. Residues: CASKLGLSSYEQYF.

This clone was observed a single time. J is TRBJ2-7 and V is TRBV6-1; perhaps TRBD1 as D (5 bases). Between the trimmed V and J ends, which lost 1 base and 3 bases, there was a span of 10 bases. Germline V gene lookup returns CDR1 MNHNS and CDR2 SASEGT. CDR3 size: 14 residues. This CDR3 is CASSEGLGDYEQYF. Here the CDR3 DNA reads TGTGCCAGCAGTGAAGGTCTAGGGGACTACGAGCAGTACTTC.

The chain has TRBV5-1 and TRBJ2-5, with no clear D. The V and J ends lost 1 base and 1 base respectively, with 11 bases between them. Germline V CDR1 and CDR2: SGHRS, YFSETQ. The CDR3 extends over 15 amino acids. The CDR3 reads CASSLRLAPQETQYF. CDR3 nucleotide sequence: TGCGCCAGCAGCTTGCGACTTGCCCCCCAAGAGACCCAGTACTTC.

V gene TRBV7-2 combines with J gene TRBJ2-7, with D perhaps TRBD1 (7 bases). CDR3 size: 14 residues. Germline values: CDR1 SGHTA, CDR2 FQGNSA. The germline V and J ends were trimmed by 5 bases and 3 bases, with 14 bases remaining between them. Here the CDR3 reads CASSLWRDSYEQYF. The DNA of the CDR3 is TGTGCCAGCAGCCTATGGCGGGACAGCTACGAGCAGTACTTC.

This clone came up once. The rearrangement links TRBV18 to TRBJ1-1; weak D call: TRBD1 (5 bases). Germline assignment: CDR1 KGHSH and CDR2 LQKENI. The CDR3 runs to 14 residues. V lost 3 bases and J lost 4, with 12 bases in between. CDR3 bases: TGTGCCAGCTCACCGGGACGGGGCATCACTGAAGCTTTCTTT. The encoded protein is CASSPGRGITEAFF.

The V gene is TRBV29-1, the J gene TRBJ1-3; D remains ambiguous. The CDR3 runs 12 residues. Germline V gene data show CDR1 as SQVTM and CDR2 as ANQGSEA. V lost 3 bases and J 2 bases, leaving 5 bases between the germline ends. Written as DNA, the CDR3 is TGCAGCGTTGATAGCCCTGGAAACACCATATATTTT. It encodes CSVDSPGNTIYF.

The rearrangement joins TRBV7-3 to TRBJ2-5; 7 nucleotides agree with TRBD1. Germline lookup yields CDR1 SGHTA and CDR2 FQGTGA. The CDR3 contains 14 residues. V dropped 5 bases and J dropped 3; count of bases not matched to a gene: 6. The CDR3 DNA is TGTGCCAGCAGCCGGGACAGAAGAGAAGAGACCCAGTACTTC. It yields the protein CASSRDRREETQYF.

The chain employs TRBV29-1 and TRBJ1-1; D is possibly TRBD1 (5 bases). The CDR3 covers 11 residues. Germline V lookup: CDR1 SQVTM, CDR2 ANQGSEA. CDR3 region: CSMTANTEAFF. The CDR3 nucleotides are TGCAGTATGACAGCGAACACTGAAGCTTTCTTT.

CDR3 coding DNA: TGTGCCTGGAGTCGACAGGGGCGAGCACCCCTCCACTTT. The encoded protein is CAWSRQGRAPLHF. This chain uses TRBV30 with TRBJ1-6; 8 nucleotides align to TRBD1. Germline trimming cut 2 bases from V and 11 bases from J; bases unmatched to any gene: 5. This CDR3 region has 13 residues. Germline assignment: CDR1 GTSNPN and CDR2 SVGIG (reference sequence).

This chain uses TRBV18 with TRBJ2-1; a possible D gene is TRBD2 (6 bases). Deletions cut 0 bases from V and 0 bases from J, with 18 bases between. CDR1 is KGHSH and CDR2 is LQKENI in the germline V gene. CDR3 length equals 19 residues. CDR3 bases: TGTGCCAGCTCACCACCTTATCAAGCGGGTCCTTACTCCTACAATGAGCAGTTCTTC. Its protein product is CASSPPYQAGPYSYNEQFF.

This clone was counted once. This chain uses TRBV9 with TRBJ2-3, with 15 bases matching TRBD2. Germline loops: CDR1 SGDLS, CDR2 YYNGEE. This CDR3 has 19 amino acids. V dropped 2 bases and J dropped 2; count of bases not matched to a gene: 9. CDR3 DNA: TGTGCCAGCAGCGTGGGACTAGCGGGGGGCCCCGATCCCACAGATACGCAGTATTTT. It codes for CASSVGLAGGPDPTDTQYF.

The rearrangement links TRBV28 to TRBJ1-2; TRBD1 agrees at 7 bases. The germline V gene encodes CDR1 MDHEN and CDR2 SYDVKM. The CDR3 is 13 amino acids. Unmatched junction bases numbered 8, after V lost 6 bases and J lost 7 bases. CDR3 sequence (DNA): TGTGCCAGCAGCAGGACAGGACGTGGTGGCTACACCTTC. Its translation: CASSRTGRGGYTF.

CDR3 coding DNA: TGCGCCAGCAGCGAAGGACTAGCAAGCTCCTACGAGCAGTACTTC. Protein sequence: CASSEGLASSYEQYF. The genes are TRBV5-1 and TRBJ2-7; 8 nucleotides line up with TRBD2. CDR3 size: 15 residues. The trim removed 4 bases at V and 0 bases at J, leaving 6 bases unmatched. Germline V CDR1 and CDR2: SGHRS, YFSETQ.

The chain uses TRBV28 and TRBJ2-2; TRBD1 might be the D (5 bases). The CDR3 covers 17 residues. Trimming pared 6 bases from V and 2 bases from J, leaving 19 bases between. From germline, CDR1 is MDHEN and CDR2 SYDVKM. The CDR3 reads CASSYPRRGHNTGELFF. CDR3 nucleotides: TGTGCCAGCAGCTACCCCCGAAGGGGCCACAACACCGGGGAGCTGTTTTTT.

The gene calls are TRBV7-3 and TRBJ2-5, with 7 bases matching TRBD2. Trimming took 5 bases from V and 2 from J; bases not matched to a gene: 8. There are 15 residues in the CDR3. Germline CDR1 reads SGHTA; CDR2 reads FQGTGA. The DNA for the CDR3 is TGTGCCAGCAGCCCAATAGCGGGCCCACAAGAGACCCAGTACTTC. This gives the protein CASSPIAGPQETQYF. Full variable domain (rest looked up from reference TRBV7-3 and TRBJ2-5): GAGVSQTPSNKVTEKGKYVELRCDPISGHTALYWYRQSLGQGPEFLIYFQGTGAADDSGLPNDRFFAVRPEGSVSTLKIQRTERGDSAVYLCASSPIAGPQETQYFGPGTRLLVL.